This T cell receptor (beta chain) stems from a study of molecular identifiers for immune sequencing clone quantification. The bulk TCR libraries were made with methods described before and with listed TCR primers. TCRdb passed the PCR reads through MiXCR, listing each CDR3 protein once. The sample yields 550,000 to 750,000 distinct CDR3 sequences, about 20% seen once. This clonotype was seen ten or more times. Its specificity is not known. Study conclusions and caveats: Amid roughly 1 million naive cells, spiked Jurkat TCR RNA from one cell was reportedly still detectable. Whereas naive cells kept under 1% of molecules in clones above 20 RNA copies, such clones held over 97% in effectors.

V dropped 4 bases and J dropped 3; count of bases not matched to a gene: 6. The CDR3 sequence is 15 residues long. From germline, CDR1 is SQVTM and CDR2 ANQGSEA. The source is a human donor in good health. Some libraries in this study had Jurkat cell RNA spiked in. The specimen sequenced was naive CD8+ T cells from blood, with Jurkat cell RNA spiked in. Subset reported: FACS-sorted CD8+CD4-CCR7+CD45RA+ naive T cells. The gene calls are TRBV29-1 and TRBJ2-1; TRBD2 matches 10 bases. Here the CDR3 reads CSVGLAGAVYNEQFF. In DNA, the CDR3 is TGCAGCGTTGGTCTAGCGGGAGCGGTCTACAATGAGCAGTTCTTC.